This paragraph covers one T cell receptor beta chain sequence. The data stem from a study of T cell repertoires in cytomegalovirus infection. At the level of the study: TCR beta signatures that were public indicated CMV infection and matching HLA type.

In TCRdb, the reads were re-called with MiXCR into one record per CDR3 protein. This repertoire shows about 490,000 distinct CDR3 sequences, 26% found once; its top ten account for about 13%. The CDR3 contains 13 residues. Trimming removed 4 bases from V and 7 bases from J, with 13 bases in between. Germline V CDR1 and CDR2: SNHLY, FYNNEI. This chain links TRBV2 with TRBJ2-5; D call uncertain. The TCR comes from a human donor in good health (CMV status not recorded). Some clones in this sample may be carry-over from other donors' samples. The sample taken for sequencing was PBMCs. The CDR3 DNA reads as TGTGCCAGCAGTGCGGACCCCTGGGGGACCCAGTACTTC. Amino acids: CASSADPWGTQYF.